These 15 T cell receptor beta chains were all obtained from the same sample, sequenced in a study of glioma-infiltrating T cells after dendritic cell vaccination (dated by TCRdb to between 2015 and 2016). The method behind the library was the immunoSEQ multiplex PCR assay. Here the immuneACCESS table is served through TCRdb, limited to in-frame sequences with V and J called. Missing clones are a known gap in these copies; in checked studies unresolved V genes cover under half, and the rest lacks a known reason. The sample table contains around 92,000 clones; only one count was recorded for approximately 84% of them. The leading ten clones occupy around 5.4% of the sample. What this sample's time point label stands for: after dendritic cell vaccination, including at tumor progression/relapse. The sequenced sample was blood, obtained after dendritic cell vaccination. These receptors came from a human donor with glioblastoma.

The J gene is TRBJ2-7, the V gene TRBV4-1; D call uncertain. This CDR3 comprises 14 residues. Trimming shortened V by 0 bases and J by 5 bases, and 11 bases separated the two germline ends. Germline CDR1 is MGHRA and CDR2 is YSYEKL. CDR3 sequence reads: CASSQDLWANEQYF. The CDR3, as DNA: TGCGCCAGCAGCCAAGATCTCTGGGCCAACGAGCAGTACTTC.

V gene TRBV7-8 combines with J gene TRBJ1-5, with 8 bases that match TRBD1. There are 16 residues in the CDR3. V was clipped by 1 base and J by 3 bases; unmatched bases: 5. Germline V CDR1 and CDR2: SGHVS, FQNEAQ. The CDR3 sequence: CASSLGRGQVNQPQHF. DNA for the CDR3: TGTGCCAGCAGCTTAGGACGGGGACAGGTCAATCAGCCCCAGCATTTT.

The chain links TRBV5-6 to TRBJ1-2; a possible D gene is TRBD1 (5 bases). This CDR3 has 13 residues. V was clipped by 4 bases and J by 4 bases, with 11 bases between them. Looked up from germline, CDR1 is SGHDT and CDR2 is YYEEEE. The CDR3 region is CASSPQTAYGYTF. For the CDR3, the DNA is TGTGCCAGCAGCCCCCAGACAGCCTATGGCTACACCTTC.

This sequence joins TRBV30 and TRBJ2-7; D perhaps matches TRBD2 (5 bases). This CDR3 region has 15 residues. The germline V gene encodes CDR1 GTSNPN and CDR2 SVGIG (reference sequence). V lost 5 bases to trimming and J lost 0 bases, with 17 bases between them. The CDR3 protein is CAWDKDLRFSYEQYF. The CDR3 DNA is TGTGCCTGGGATAAGGACTTACGATTCTCCTACGAGCAGTACTTC.

In regard to this clone: A read error may account for a junction end that differs from germline. V gene TRBV7-7 combines with J gene TRBJ2-4; maybe TRBD1 (5 bases). Germline CDR1 is SSHAT and CDR2 is FNYEAQ (reference sequence). CDR3 length equals 14 residues. The CDR3 sequence: CASSSDITSDIQYF. DNA of the CDR3: TGTGCTAGCAGCTCGGACATAACTTCTGACATTCAGTACTTC.

The CDR3 region has the DNA TGCGCCAGCAGCTTAAGGACAGGGGGCTATATGAGCTCCTACGAGCAGTACTTC. Protein product: CASSLRTGGYMSSYEQYF. The J gene is TRBJ2-7, the V gene TRBV5-1; 11 nucleotides agree with TRBD1. CDR1 is SGHRS, CDR2 YFSETQ, per germline. The CDR3 contains 18 residues. Trimming removed 2 bases from V and 0 bases from J; junction bases left unmatched: 10.

The sample holds a few counts of this clone. The chain couples TRBV4-1 to TRBJ2-7, with 11 positions matching TRBD2. V was clipped by 3 bases and J by 2 bases; unmatched bases: 6. Germline V gene sequence: CDR1 MGHRA, CDR2 YSYEKL. The length of the CDR3 is 16 residues. The CDR3 sequence is CASSQIAGGRPYEQYF. The CDR3 DNA follows: TGCGCCAGCAGCCAGATAGCGGGGGGGCGACCCTACGAGCAGTACTTC.

The CDR3 region has the DNA TGTGCCAGCAGCCAGGGGACAGGTGGAAACACCATATATTTT. As protein: CASSQGTGGNTIYF. The chain uses TRBV27 and TRBJ1-3; 8 positions match TRBD1. Germline CDR1 MNHEY, CDR2 SMNVEV (reference sequence). Losses at the gene ends were 6 bases for V and 3 bases for J; bases not matched to a gene: 4. CDR3 length: 14 residues.

The rearrangement links TRBV19 to TRBJ1-2; D unresolved. Germline values: CDR1 LNHDA, CDR2 SQIVND (reference sequence). The CDR3 has 15 amino acids. The ends were cut back, 7 bases at V and 1 base at J, with 16 bases in the middle. This chain's CDR3 is CASTITSTDNYGYTF. The DNA for the CDR3 is TGTGCCAGTACCATAACCTCTACTGATAACTATGGCTACACCTTC.

The chain employs TRBV7-9 and TRBJ2-5; D possibly corresponds to TRBD1 (6 bases). CDR1 and CDR2 from the germline V gene are SEHNR and FQNEAQ (reference sequence). This CDR3 is built from 14 residues. V shed 2 bases and J shed 4 bases, with 11 bases lying between them. The CDR3 DNA is TGTGCCAGCAGCTTACAGGGGTTTGGAGAGACCCAGTACTTC. This sequence encodes CASSLQGFGETQYF.

Only a few counts were recorded for this clone. The chain has TRBV6-5 and TRBJ2-4; 10 bases match TRBD2. The CDR3 runs 16 residues. Per germline, CDR1 MNHEY and CDR2 SVGAGI. Trimming cost V 4 bases and J 8 bases; bases outside gene matches: 11. CDR3 DNA: TGTGCCAGCAGTTCCCGGCTAGCGGGAGATAGGGACATTCAGTACTTC. Its protein is CASSSRLAGDRDIQYF.

This clone was seen more than once but under ten times. This chain joins TRBV2 and TRBJ1-5; D might be TRBD1 (6 bases). CDR1 and CDR2 from the germline V gene are SNHLY and FYNNEI. The CDR3 consists of 13 residues. Trimming removed 6 bases from V and 5 bases from J, with 11 bases in between. CDR3 residues: CASRSYRDQPQHF. In nucleotides, the CDR3 is TGTGCCAGCAGGTCCTACAGGGATCAGCCCCAGCATTTT.

This chain connects TRBV19 to TRBJ2-5, with D possibly TRBD1 on 5 matching bases. This CDR3 is 16 amino acids long. Germline loops: CDR1 LNHDA, CDR2 SQIVND (reference sequence). V was cut by 1 base and J by 4 bases, with 16 bases left in between. CDR3 residues: CASSIGGRVKGETQYF. In DNA, the CDR3 is TGTGCCAGTAGTATAGGGGGCAGGGTAAAGGGAGAGACCCAGTACTTC.

This rearrangement joins TRBV5-1 to TRBJ1-4; 8 bases align to TRBD1. Per the germline V gene, CDR1 is SGHRS and CDR2 is YFSETQ. After removal of 6 bases from V and 5 bases from J, the junction contained 9 bases not matched to a gene. This CDR3 comprises 15 residues. The CDR3 sequence is CASNYQGQENEKLFF. CDR3 in DNA: TGCGCCAGCAACTATCAGGGACAGGAGAATGAAAAACTGTTTTTT.

V is TRBV19 and J is TRBJ2-5, with TRBD1 matching over 7 bases. The CDR3 has 15 residues. Germline V gene data show CDR1 as LNHDA and CDR2 as SQIVND (reference sequence). J lost 5 bases, V lost 7 bases, and 13 bases had no gene match. The CDR3 reads CASNILGGSLETQYF. The CDR3 DNA reads TGTGCCAGTAATATTTTAGGGGGCTCATTGGAGACCCAGTACTTC.